Listed here are 30 T cell receptor beta chains from one sample, sequenced in a study of blood T cell repertoires in COVID-19. Data came from immunoSEQ multiplex PCR; TCRdb stores just in-frame clones and leaves some out. The sample has 150,000 to 200,000 clones; about 87% are singletons. Sequencing input: peripheral blood. Source of these receptors: a woman under 30 who had recovered from COVID-19.

The rearrangement joins TRBV24-1 to TRBJ2-1, with 9 nucleotides matching TRBD2. The J segment lost 4 bases and the V segment lost 3 bases, leaving 18 bases of the junction unmatched. Looked up from germline, CDR1 is KGHDR and CDR2 is SFDVKD. The CDR3 is 20 amino acids. The CDR3 sequence: CATSDPGHAGGNHPYNEQFF. In nucleotides, the CDR3 is TGTGCCACCAGTGATCCCGGGCACGCGGGGGGGAACCACCCTTACAATGAGCAGTTCTTC.

The chain employs TRBV5-1 and TRBJ2-3, with D perhaps TRBD1 (7 bases). Germline V gene sequence: CDR1 SGHRS, CDR2 YFSETQ. This CDR3 region has 17 residues. Trimming removed 4 bases from V and 2 bases from J, with 20 bases in between. The CDR3, as DNA: TGCGCCAGCAGCCAACAGACAGGGACTCTCTCCACAGATACGCAGTATTTT. This sequence encodes CASSQQTGTLSTDTQYF.

This chain uses TRBV5-5 with TRBJ1-2; 7 bases match TRBD1. The CDR3 is made up of 14 amino acids. CDR1 and CDR2 (germline): SGHKS, YYEKEE (reference sequence). V dropped 4 bases and J dropped 4; count of bases not matched to a gene: 7. This CDR3 reads CASSVSGGTYGYTF. DNA of the CDR3: TGTGCCAGCAGCGTGTCAGGGGGTACCTATGGCTACACCTTC.

V and J are TRBV7-9 and TRBJ2-3, with 7 bases identical to TRBD2. The CDR3 extends over 18 amino acids. After removal of 5 bases from V and 8 bases from J, the junction contained 22 bases not matched to a gene. Germline CDR1 is SEHNR and CDR2 is FQNEAQ (reference sequence). CDR3 residues: CASSPPRLASGTSGTQYF. The CDR3 DNA is TGTGCCAGCAGCCCGCCCCGCCTGGCTAGCGGAACCTCGGGTACGCAGTATTTT.

The chain joins TRBV6-5 to TRBJ2-5; TRBD2 matches 11 bases. Germline V gives CDR1 MNHEY, CDR2 SVGAGI. V was clipped by 6 bases and J by 2 bases; unmatched bases: 2. The CDR3 covers 14 residues. The CDR3 DNA follows: TGTGCCAGCAGCGGACTAGCGGGTCAAGAGACCCAGTACTTC. Its translation: CASSGLAGQETQYF.

The chain is built from TRBV20-1 and TRBJ1-2; D possibly corresponds to TRBD1 (6 bases). The CDR3 loop spans 11 amino acids. V was pared by 2 bases and J by 8 bases, with 9 bases between. Germline V gives CDR1 DFQATT, CDR2 SNEGSKA (reference sequence). The CDR3 is CSARSQGGYTF. The DNA for the CDR3 is TGCAGTGCTAGATCACAGGGAGGCTACACCTTC.

The chain uses TRBV5-1 and TRBJ1-5; D gene ambiguous. V lost 1 base to trimming and J lost 5 bases, with 10 bases between them. The CDR3 has 14 residues. The germline CDR1 and CDR2 sequences are SGHRS and YFSETQ. CDR3 DNA sequence: TGCGCCAGCAGCTTGAGCGGTTCGGATCAGCCCCAGCATTTT. This codes for CASSLSGSDQPQHF.

The chain carries TRBV9 and TRBJ2-6; the match to TRBD1 covers 8 bases. CDR1 SGDLS and CDR2 YYNGEE come from the germline V gene. The trim removed 4 bases at V and 1 base at J, leaving 7 bases unmatched. This CDR3 contains 17 residues. CDR3 nucleotide sequence: TGTGCCAGCAGCCCACGGGACAGGATATCTGGGGCCAACGTCCTGACTTTC. Translating it yields CASSPRDRISGANVLTF.

The V gene is TRBV19, the J gene TRBJ2-3; 11 nucleotides match TRBD1. This CDR3 region has 15 residues. The J segment lost 6 bases and the V segment lost 1 base, leaving 3 bases of the junction unmatched. Germline V gives CDR1 LNHDA, CDR2 SQIVND (reference sequence). The CDR3 region is CASSIAGQGADTQYF. The CDR3 region has the DNA TGTGCCAGTAGTATAGCCGGACAGGGGGCTGATACGCAGTATTTT.

This rearrangement joins TRBV10-3 to TRBJ1-2; 7 bases agree with TRBD1. This CDR3 spans 16 amino acids. The V gene end was trimmed by 2 bases and the J gene end by 2 bases; junction bases not matched to a gene: 8. Germline V CDR1 and CDR2: ENHRY, SYGVKD. In DNA, the CDR3 is TGTGCCATCAGTGAGGAGACAGGGCCCAAAAACTATGGCTACACCTTC. Protein sequence: CAISEETGPKNYGYTF.

The chain uses TRBV2 and TRBJ1-2, with 7 nucleotides matching TRBD1. The V gene's germline CDR1 is SNHLY and CDR2 FYNNEI. The CDR3 is 15 residues long. Trimming removed 2 bases from V and 8 bases from J; junction bases left unmatched: 11. CDR3 in amino acids: CASSERGQGGVGYTF. The CDR3 DNA follows: TGTGCCAGCAGTGAAAGAGGTCAGGGGGGTGTGGGCTACACCTTC.

The chain uses TRBV4-3 and TRBJ2-7; the match to TRBD2 covers 7 bases. The J segment lost 2 bases and the V segment lost 1 base, leaving 2 bases of the junction unmatched. CDR1 and CDR2 from the germline V gene are LGHNA and YSLEER. This CDR3 is 14 amino acids long. CDR3 residues: CASSQVLATYEQYF. CDR3 coding DNA: TGCGCCAGCAGCCAAGTACTAGCGACCTACGAGCAGTACTTC.

The chain employs TRBV7-9 and TRBJ2-3; perhaps TRBD2 as D (6 bases). From germline, CDR1 is SEHNR and CDR2 FQNEAQ (reference sequence). There are 16 residues in the CDR3. V was trimmed by 5 bases and J by 4 bases, leaving 19 bases between them. CDR3 region: CASSALDKERADTQYF. The CDR3 bases are TGTGCCAGCAGCGCGCTAGACAAGGAGCGGGCAGATACGCAGTATTTT.

The chain joins TRBV18 to TRBJ1-1, with D possibly being TRBD1 (5 bases). This CDR3 has 14 amino acids. Germline V gene sequence: CDR1 KGHSH, CDR2 LQKENI. Trimming removed 3 bases from V and 4 bases from J, with 12 bases in between. This CDR3 reads CASSPQGESTEAFF. CDR3 sequence (DNA): TGTGCCAGCTCACCTCAGGGTGAGAGCACTGAAGCTTTCTTT.

V usage is TRBV7-6 and J usage is TRBJ2-1; TRBD2 agrees at 7 bases. Germline CDR1 SGHVS, CDR2 FNYEAQ. CDR3 length: 16 amino acids. V lost 5 bases to trimming and J lost 0 bases; unmatched junction nucleotides: 7. CDR3 loop: CASSKASGSSYNEQFF. The CDR3 nucleotides are TGTGCCAGCAGCAAAGCTAGCGGAAGCTCCTACAATGAGCAGTTCTTC. The variable domain in full, with the rest retrieved from reference TRBV7-6 and TRBJ2-1, is GAGVSQSPRYKVTKRGQDVALRCDPISGHVSLYWYRQALGQGPEFLTYFNYEAQQDKSGLPNDRFSAERPEGSISTLTIQRTEQRDSAMYRCASSKASGSSYNEQFFGPGTRLTVL.

The chain employs TRBV12-5 and TRBJ2-2; no definite D call. The V gene's germline CDR1 is LGHNT and CDR2 FRNRAP. The CDR3 consists of 13 residues. The germline V and J ends were trimmed by 7 bases and 6 bases, with 12 bases remaining between them. The CDR3 DNA reads TGTGCTAGTGCTATCGGGTTCCCCGGGGAGCTGTTTTTT. Protein product: CASAIGFPGELFF.

This clone was recorded once. The gene calls are TRBV9 and TRBJ1-5; D remains ambiguous. CDR3 length: 15 amino acids. Per the germline V gene, CDR1 is SGDLS and CDR2 is YYNGEE. The V end lost 4 bases, the J end lost 1 base, and 12 bases lay between the germline ends. This CDR3 is CASSPSLGSNQPQHF. CDR3 DNA sequence: TGTGCCAGCAGCCCTAGCTTGGGAAGCAATCAGCCCCAGCATTTT.

The rearrangement links TRBV5-6 to TRBJ2-1, with TRBD2 as a possible D gene (6 bases). Germline V gene sequence: CDR1 SGHDT, CDR2 YYEEEE. V shed 4 bases and J shed 6 bases, with 14 bases lying between them. This CDR3 spans 14 amino acids. The CDR3 loop reads CASSVRLASNEQFF. CDR3 nucleotides: TGTGCCAGCAGCGTGAGGCTAGCGAGCAATGAGCAGTTCTTC.

V gene TRBV5-1 combines with J gene TRBJ2-3; D unresolved. CDR3 length: 19 amino acids. Between the trimmed V and J ends, which lost 0 bases and 4 bases, there was a span of 24 bases. The germline gives CDR1 SGHRS, CDR2 YFSETQ. The CDR3 DNA reads as TGCGCCAGCAGCTTGGCCCAGTTGGAGCCCAGCTTAGGAGCAGATACGCAGTATTTT. Its translation: CASSLAQLEPSLGADTQYF.

This sequence joins TRBV27 and TRBJ1-5, with a weak D call TRBD1 (5 bases). This CDR3 has 15 amino acids. Trimming shortened V by 2 bases and J by 5 bases, and 13 bases separated the two germline ends. CDR1 is MNHEY, CDR2 SMNVEV, per germline (reference sequence). The CDR3 reads CASSLGAGLDQPQHF. In DNA, the CDR3 is TGTGCCAGCAGTTTAGGTGCAGGGTTGGATCAGCCCCAGCATTTT.

This clone occurred once. The rearrangement uses TRBV5-1 and TRBJ2-3, with TRBD2 matching 7 bases. The CDR3 is 15 amino acids. V lost 0 bases to trimming and J lost 3 bases; unmatched junction nucleotides: 4. Germline V CDR1 and CDR2: SGHRS, YFSETQ. This CDR3 is CASSLAAGVTDTQYF. The CDR3 nucleotides read TGCGCCAGCAGCTTGGCGGCGGGAGTTACAGATACGCAGTATTTT.

The chain couples TRBV5-4 to TRBJ1-2, with D possibly being TRBD1 (5 bases). With 1 base removed from V and 6 bases from J, the gap between germline ends came to 13 bases. This CDR3 region has 14 residues. The V gene's germline CDR1 is SGHNT and CDR2 YYREEE (reference sequence). The CDR3 is CASSLWGVRDGYTF. CDR3 coding DNA: TGTGCCAGCAGCTTGTGGGGGGTTAGGGATGGCTACACCTTC.

The chain has TRBV3-1 (or the pseudogene TRBV3-2) and TRBJ2-2; D unresolved. The CDR3 length is 13 residues. V was trimmed by 7 bases and J by 6 bases, leaving 12 bases between them. The germline V gene has CDR1 LGHDT and CDR2 YNNKEL (reference sequence). For the CDR3, the DNA is TGTGCCAGCACCAAACAGTCCGCCGGGGAGCTGTTTTTT. Translating gives CASTKQSAGELFF.

The CDR3: CASSLETSGSDTQYF. CDR3 nucleotide sequence: TGTGCCAGCAGTTTGGAGACTAGCGGGAGTGATACGCAGTATTTT. The J gene is TRBJ2-3, the V gene TRBV27, with TRBD2 identical over 12 bases. Germline CDR1 reads MNHEY; CDR2 reads SMNVEV (reference sequence). Trimming removed 3 bases from V and 6 bases from J; junction bases left unmatched: 4. The CDR3 consists of 15 residues.

This chain joins TRBV10-3 and TRBJ2-1, with TRBD2 matching 7 bases. The CDR3 is 16 residues long. J was trimmed by 3 bases and V by 5 bases; bases with no gene match: 10. Germline V gene lookup returns CDR1 ENHRY and CDR2 SYGVKD. The CDR3 coding sequence is TGTGCCATCAGTTCAATGGGCGGGAGTCTCTACAATGAGCAGTTCTTC. This encodes CAISSMGGSLYNEQFF.

This clone was observed a single time. V gene TRBV29-1 combines with J gene TRBJ1-3, with D possibly being TRBD1 (6 bases). The CDR3 has 14 residues. Germline lookup yields CDR1 SQVTM and CDR2 ANQGSEA. The ends were cut back, 2 bases at V and 8 bases at J, with 16 bases in the middle. CDR3 nucleotides: TGCAGCGTTGAAACCGGGACAAACGGGGACACCATATATTTT. Encoded protein: CSVETGTNGDTIYF.

The chain joins TRBV5-4 to TRBJ1-3; TRBD1 matches at 8 bases. CDR1 is SGHNT and CDR2 is YYREEE in the germline V gene (reference sequence). The V segment lost 5 bases and the J segment 2 bases; nucleotides outside the gene matches: 9. This CDR3 has 16 amino acids. The DNA of the CDR3 is TGTGCCAGCAGGTCGGACAGGGCCGGCACTGGAAACACCATATATTTT. Protein: CASRSDRAGTGNTIYF.

V usage is TRBV19 and J usage is TRBJ2-3; D perhaps matches TRBD1 (6 bases). Germline CDR1 LNHDA, CDR2 SQIVND (reference sequence). The CDR3 extends over 12 amino acids. V was pared by 10 bases and J by 3 bases, with 11 bases between. The CDR3 DNA reads TGTGCCACCGGAGACAGGACAGATACGCAGTATTTT. Residues: CATGDRTDTQYF.

The rearrangement links TRBV28 to TRBJ2-1; D perhaps matches TRBD2 (6 bases). Between the trimmed V and J ends, which lost 3 bases and 2 bases, there was a span of 8 bases. The CDR3 is made up of 14 amino acids. Germline lookup yields CDR1 MDHEN and CDR2 SYDVKM. The chain's CDR3 is CASSLERAYNEQFF. The CDR3 region has the DNA TGTGCCAGCAGTTTGGAGCGGGCCTACAATGAGCAGTTCTTC.

This sequence joins TRBV29-1 and TRBJ2-1; possibly TRBD1 for D (5 bases). Per the germline V gene, CDR1 is SQVTM and CDR2 is ANQGSEA. The CDR3 consists of 11 residues. V lost 4 bases, J lost 7 bases, and 8 bases lay in between. The CDR3 DNA reads as TGCAGCGTTGCGACAGCAAATGAGCAGTTCTTC. This codes for CSVATANEQFF.